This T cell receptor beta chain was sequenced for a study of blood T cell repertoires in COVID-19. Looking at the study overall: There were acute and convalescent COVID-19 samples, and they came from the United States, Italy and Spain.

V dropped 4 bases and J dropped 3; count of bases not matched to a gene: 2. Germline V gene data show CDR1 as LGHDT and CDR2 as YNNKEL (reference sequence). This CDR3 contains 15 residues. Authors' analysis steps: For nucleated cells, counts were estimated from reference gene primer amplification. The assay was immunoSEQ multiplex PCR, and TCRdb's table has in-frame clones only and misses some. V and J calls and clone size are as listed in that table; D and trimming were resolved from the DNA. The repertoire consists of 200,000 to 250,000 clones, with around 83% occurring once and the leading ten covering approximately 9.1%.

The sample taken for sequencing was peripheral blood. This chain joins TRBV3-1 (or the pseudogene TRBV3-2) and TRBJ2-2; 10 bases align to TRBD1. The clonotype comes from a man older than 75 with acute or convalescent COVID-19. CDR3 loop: CASSPGTGDTGELFF. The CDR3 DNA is TGTGCCAGCAGCCCCGGGACAGGGGACACCGGGGAGCTGTTTTTT.